These 9 T cell receptor beta chains were all obtained from the same sample, sequenced in a study of CD4 T cells in relation to SARS-CoV-2 and coronaviruses. The unexposed donors gave CD4+ T cells in about 2011-2019, prior to COVID-19. Isolation of CD4+ T cells took place after less than twelve days in culture. These receptors have no known antigen. TCRdb's copy holds only in-frame clones and misses some; the assay was immunoSEQ multiplex PCR. Of about 21,000 clones in the sample, 74% are singletons; the top ten hold around an eighth. Sequencing input: CD4+ T cells from PBMCs, cultured in vitro. The receptors stem from a human donor in good health.

V usage is TRBV9 and J usage is TRBJ1-2; 8 bases map to TRBD1. Trimming cost V 0 bases and J 3 bases; bases outside gene matches: 1. CDR1 and CDR2 from the germline V gene are SGDLS and YYNGEE. The CDR3 totals 14 residues. The CDR3 loop is CASSVETGDYGYTF. The CDR3 nucleotides are TGTGCCAGCAGCGTAGAGACAGGGGACTATGGCTACACCTTC.

The rearrangement uses TRBV19 and TRBJ1-1; possible D gene TRBD1, 6 bases. Trimming removed 4 bases at V and 5 bases at J, with 14 bases between. The CDR3 length is 14 residues. Germline-derived CDR1 and CDR2 are LNHDA and SQIVND (reference sequence). The CDR3 DNA reads TGTGCCAGTAGTAAGAGCAGGGGTAAGACTGAAGCTTTCTTT. Amino acids: CASSKSRGKTEAFF.

This chain uses TRBV13 with TRBJ2-5; 15 nucleotides align to TRBD2. CDR1 PRHDT and CDR2 FYEKMQ come from the germline V gene (reference sequence). This CDR3 has 17 amino acids. V gave up 5 bases and J gave up 1 base; unmatched junction bases: 5. This CDR3 reads CASSPRTSGRVQETQYF. Here the CDR3 DNA reads TGTGCCAGCAGCCCCCGGACTAGCGGGAGGGTCCAAGAGACCCAGTACTTC.

This chain joins TRBV3-1 (or the pseudogene TRBV3-2) and TRBJ1-2, with 10 bases that match TRBD1. Germline assignment: CDR1 LGHDT and CDR2 YNNKEL (reference sequence). The CDR3 extends over 13 amino acids. After removal of 4 bases from V and 6 bases from J, the junction contained 2 bases not matched to a gene. In DNA, the CDR3 is TGTGCCAGCAGCCCTGGGACAGGGGATGGCTACACCTTC. It specifies CASSPGTGDGYTF.

The rearrangement joins TRBV15 to TRBJ2-5, with D tentatively TRBD2 (6 bases). This CDR3 is built from 12 residues. CDR1 is LNHNV and CDR2 is YYDKDF in the germline V gene (reference sequence). V was cut by 8 bases and J by 5 bases, with 12 bases left in between. DNA for the CDR3: TGTGCCACCGGGATTGGGAGGGAGACCCAGTACTTC. Protein product: CATGIGRETQYF.

The rearrangement links TRBV10-3 to TRBJ2-5; D is tentatively TRBD1 or TRBD2 (5 bases each). Germline V gives CDR1 ENHRY, CDR2 SYGVKD. V was clipped by 8 bases and J by 0 bases, with 10 bases between them. The CDR3 length is 13 residues. The CDR3 region has the DNA TGTGCCATCCGGGACCAGAACCAAGAGACCCAGTACTTC. Protein sequence: CAIRDQNQETQYF.

This chain connects TRBV28 to TRBJ1-5; 9 bases match TRBD1. The CDR3 is 15 residues long. Trimming took 6 bases from V and 4 from J; bases not matched to a gene: 7. Germline V gene sequence: CDR1 MDHEN, CDR2 SYDVKM. Written as DNA, the CDR3 is TGTGCCAGCAGCCCGGGGACAGGGCGAAATCAGCCCCAGCATTTT. Its translation: CASSPGTGRNQPQHF.

The rearrangement uses TRBV3-1 (or the pseudogene TRBV3-2) and TRBJ1-1; D gene unclear. CDR3 length: 13 amino acids. Trimming cost V 1 base and J 5 bases, with 8 bases left between them. Per the germline V gene, CDR1 is LGHDT and CDR2 is YNNKEL (reference sequence). The CDR3 coding sequence is TGTGCCAGCAGCCAAGTATTCGGGACTGAAGCTTTCTTT. Translation: CASSQVFGTEAFF.

This sequence joins TRBV10-3 and TRBJ2-7; 8 bases map to TRBD2. Looked up from germline, CDR1 is ENHRY and CDR2 is SYGVKD. This CDR3 spans 17 amino acids. Trimming removed 10 bases from V and 0 bases from J; junction bases left unmatched: 17. This CDR3 is CATQSGPKRELSYEQYF. CDR3 nucleotide sequence: TGTGCCACGCAATCGGGCCCGAAGCGGGAGCTCTCCTACGAGCAGTACTTC.